This T cell receptor beta chain was sequenced in a study of OX40 agonist ivuxolimab in advanced cancers. Generated by immunoSEQ multiplex PCR, the TCRdb table keeps only in-frame clones and is missing some. This repertoire shows around 38,000 clones, around 92% found once; its top ten account for about a tenth. The CDR3 spans 13 residues. Germline assignment: CDR1 MNHEY and CDR2 SVGAGI. V trimming: 5 bases; J trimming: 4 bases; junction bases outside the gene matches: 4. The chain has TRBV6-5 and TRBJ1-1; 7 bases are shared with TRBD1. Here the sequenced sample was CD4+ or CD8+ T cells sorted from blood, taken in a trial of the OX40 agonist ivuxolimab. This receptor was identified in an adult with an advanced solid tumor such as melanoma, head and neck, liver or kidney cancer. In DNA form, the CDR3 reads TGTGCCAGCAGTCGGGACAGCAGCACTGAAGCTTTCTTT. This codes for CASSRDSSTEAFF.